This T cell receptor (beta chain) was identified in a study of CD8+CD57+ T cells in acquired aplastic anemia. Across the study: Sorted cells (CD4+ and CD8+) yielded DNA amounts that averaged about 3.1 ug.

It was genomic DNA that served as the template for profiling TCR beta VDJ and CDR3. TCRdb independently ran MiXCR on the reads; one entry per CDR3 protein. The top ten hold 25% to 35% of the sample, which has about 120,000 distinct CDR3 sequences, 50% to 60% seen once. CDR1 is SQVTM and CDR2 is ANQGSEA in the germline V gene. Between the trimmed V and J ends, which lost 1 base and 0 bases, there was a span of 9 bases. CDR3 length: 14 residues. The table lists this clonotype with a count of one. Previously, flow cytometry had revealed CD8+CD57+ cell expansion in the patients chosen for sequencing. By the time of blood sampling, patients had still received no therapy.

Sequencing was performed on sorted CD4+, CD8+, or CD8+CD57+ T cells (not recorded which) from PBMCs. The TCR sequence derives from a human donor with aplastic anemia. The chain carries TRBV29-1 and TRBJ1-1; D is undetermined. CDR3 nucleotides: TGCAGCGTTGAAGCCCGGATAATGAACACTGAAGCTTTCTTT. Translating gives CSVEARIMNTEAFF.